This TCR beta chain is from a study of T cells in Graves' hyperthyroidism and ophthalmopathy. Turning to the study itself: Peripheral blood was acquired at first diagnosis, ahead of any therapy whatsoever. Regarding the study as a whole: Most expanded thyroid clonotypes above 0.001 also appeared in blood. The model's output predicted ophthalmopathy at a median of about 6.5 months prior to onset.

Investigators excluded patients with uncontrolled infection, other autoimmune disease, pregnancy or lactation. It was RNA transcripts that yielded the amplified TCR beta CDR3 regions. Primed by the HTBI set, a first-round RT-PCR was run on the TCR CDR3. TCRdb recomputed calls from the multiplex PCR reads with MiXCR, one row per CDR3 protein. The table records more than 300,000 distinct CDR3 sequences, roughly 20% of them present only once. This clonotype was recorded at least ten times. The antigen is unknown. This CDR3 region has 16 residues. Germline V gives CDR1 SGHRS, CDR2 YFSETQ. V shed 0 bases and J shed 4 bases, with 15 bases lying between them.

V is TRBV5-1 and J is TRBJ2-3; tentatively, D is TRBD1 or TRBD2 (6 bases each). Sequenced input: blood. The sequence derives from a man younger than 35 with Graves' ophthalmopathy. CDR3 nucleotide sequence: TGCGCCAGCAGCTTGGTGGGGGGCGAACGTCCAGATACGCAGTATTTT. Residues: CASSLVGGERPDTQYF.